This note documents a single TCR beta chain sequence. This same CDR3 is encoded by further DNA sequences in the sample. Original processing methods: Nucleated cell number was recorded as an estimate derived from reference gene primer amplification. TCRdb's table, derived via immunoSEQ multiplex PCR, lists solely in-frame clones and lacks some. The V and J calls and clone size were taken over from that table, and D and trimming were inferred from the DNA. The sample gives some 260,000 clones, 85% to 90% of which show up once; 8.8% is in the top ten. The CDR3 consists of 14 residues. V lost 3 bases and J lost 4; bases outside the gene matches: 0. Germline CDR1 reads SEHNR; CDR2 reads FQNEAQ (reference sequence). The sample originates from a study of blood T cell repertoires in COVID-19.

Input material: PBMCs or T cells enriched from blood (not recorded which). The genes are TRBV7-9 and TRBJ2-2, with 9 bases identical to TRBD1. This receptor was taken from a man aged 40-49 years who had recovered from COVID-19. The CDR3 DNA reads as TGTGCCAGCAGCTTGACAGGGGGCACCGGGGAGCTGTTTTTT. Translation: CASSLTGGTGELFF.